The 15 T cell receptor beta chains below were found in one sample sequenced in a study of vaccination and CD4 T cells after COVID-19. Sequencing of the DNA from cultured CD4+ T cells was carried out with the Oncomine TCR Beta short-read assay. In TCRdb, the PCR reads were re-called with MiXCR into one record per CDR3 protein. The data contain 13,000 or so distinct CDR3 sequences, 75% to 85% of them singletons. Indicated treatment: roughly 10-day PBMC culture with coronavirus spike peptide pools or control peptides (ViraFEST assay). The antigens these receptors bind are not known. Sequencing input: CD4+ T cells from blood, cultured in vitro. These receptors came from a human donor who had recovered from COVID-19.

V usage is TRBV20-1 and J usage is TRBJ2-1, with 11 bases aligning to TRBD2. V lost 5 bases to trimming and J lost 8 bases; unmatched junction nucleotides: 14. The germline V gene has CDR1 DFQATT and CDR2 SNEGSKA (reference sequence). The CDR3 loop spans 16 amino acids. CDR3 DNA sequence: TGCAGTGCTCCCCCCCCCGGTAGCGGGAGGGGTGATGAGCAGTTCTTC. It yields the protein CSAPPPGSGRGDEQFF.

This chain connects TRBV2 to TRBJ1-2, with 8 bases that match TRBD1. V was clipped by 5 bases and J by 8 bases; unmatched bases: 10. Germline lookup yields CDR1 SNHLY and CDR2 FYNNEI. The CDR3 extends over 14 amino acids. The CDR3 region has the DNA TGTGCCAGCAGTCAGCAGAACAGGGGGACCGGCTACACCTTC. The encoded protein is CASSQQNRGTGYTF.

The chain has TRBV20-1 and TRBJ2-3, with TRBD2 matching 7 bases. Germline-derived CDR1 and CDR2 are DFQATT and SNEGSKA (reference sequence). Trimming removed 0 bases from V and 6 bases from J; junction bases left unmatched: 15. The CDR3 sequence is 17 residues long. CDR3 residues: CSARDDRGRAPVDTQYF. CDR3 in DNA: TGCAGTGCTAGAGATGATCGGGGGAGGGCGCCGGTGGATACGCAGTATTTT.

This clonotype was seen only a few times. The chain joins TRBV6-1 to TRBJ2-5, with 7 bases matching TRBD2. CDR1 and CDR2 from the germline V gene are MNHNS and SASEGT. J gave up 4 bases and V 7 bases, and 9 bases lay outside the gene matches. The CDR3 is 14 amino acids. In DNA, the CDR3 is TGTGCCAGCACCGGCGGGAGAATGGGAGAGACCCAGTACTTC. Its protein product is CASTGGRMGETQYF.

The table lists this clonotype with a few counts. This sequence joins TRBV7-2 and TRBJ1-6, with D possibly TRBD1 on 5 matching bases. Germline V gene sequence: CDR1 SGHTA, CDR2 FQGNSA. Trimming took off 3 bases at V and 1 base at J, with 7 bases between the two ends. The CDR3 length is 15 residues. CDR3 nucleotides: TGTGCCAGCAGCTTCCAGGGATCCTATAATTCACCCCTCCACTTT. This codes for CASSFQGSYNSPLHF.

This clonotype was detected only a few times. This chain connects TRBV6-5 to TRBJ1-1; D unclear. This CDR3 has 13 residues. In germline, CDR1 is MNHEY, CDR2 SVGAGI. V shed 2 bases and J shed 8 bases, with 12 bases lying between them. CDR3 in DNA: TGTGCCAGCAGTTACCAAGGCTTTGGCGAAGCTTTCTTT. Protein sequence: CASSYQGFGEAFF.

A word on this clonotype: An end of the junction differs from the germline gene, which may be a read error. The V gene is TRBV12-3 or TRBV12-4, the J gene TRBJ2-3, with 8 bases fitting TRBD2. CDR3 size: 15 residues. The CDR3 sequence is CASRPSGRGTDTQYF. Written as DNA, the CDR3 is TGTGCCAGCAGACCGTCCGGGAGGGGCACTGATACGCAGTATTTT.

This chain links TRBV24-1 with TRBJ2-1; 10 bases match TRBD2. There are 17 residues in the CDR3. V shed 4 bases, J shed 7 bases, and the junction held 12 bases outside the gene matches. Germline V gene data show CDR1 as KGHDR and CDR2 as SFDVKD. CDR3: CATSDGPGLATVNEQFF. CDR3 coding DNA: TGTGCCACCAGTGACGGACCGGGACTAGCGACGGTAAATGAGCAGTTCTTC.

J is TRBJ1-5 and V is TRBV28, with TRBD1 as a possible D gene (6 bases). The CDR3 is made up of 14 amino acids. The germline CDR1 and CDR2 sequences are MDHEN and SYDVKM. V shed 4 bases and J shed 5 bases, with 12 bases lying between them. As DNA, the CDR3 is TGTGCCAGCAGTTCTGGGGGCGGCCATCAGCCCCAGCATTTT. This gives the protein CASSSGGGHQPQHF.

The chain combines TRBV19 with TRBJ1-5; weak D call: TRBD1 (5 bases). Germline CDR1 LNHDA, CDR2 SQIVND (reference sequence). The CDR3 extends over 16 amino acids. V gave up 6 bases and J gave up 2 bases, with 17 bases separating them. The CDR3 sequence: CASSDPGRGGNQPQHF. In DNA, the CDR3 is TGTGCCAGTAGCGATCCGGGACGAGGGGGCAATCAGCCCCAGCATTTT.

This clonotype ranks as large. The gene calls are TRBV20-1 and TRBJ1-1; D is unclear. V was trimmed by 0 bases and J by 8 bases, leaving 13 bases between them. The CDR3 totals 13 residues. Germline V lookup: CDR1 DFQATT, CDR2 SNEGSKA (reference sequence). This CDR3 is CSARDPGSLEAFF. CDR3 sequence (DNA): TGCAGTGCTAGAGACCCAGGCTCCCTCGAAGCTTTCTTT.

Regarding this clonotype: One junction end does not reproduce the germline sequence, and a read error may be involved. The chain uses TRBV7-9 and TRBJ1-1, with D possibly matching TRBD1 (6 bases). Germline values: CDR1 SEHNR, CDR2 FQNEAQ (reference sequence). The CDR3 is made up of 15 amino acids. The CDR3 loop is CASSLGMGGLTEAFF. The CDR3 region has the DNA TGTGCCAGCAGCTTAGGGATGGGGGGCCTCACTGAGGCTTTCTTT.

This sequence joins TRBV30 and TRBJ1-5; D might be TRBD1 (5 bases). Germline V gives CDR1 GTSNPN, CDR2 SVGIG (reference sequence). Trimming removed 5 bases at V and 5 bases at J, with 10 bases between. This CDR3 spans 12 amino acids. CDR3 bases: TGTGCCTGGTCGCAGGGTTATCAGCCCCAGCATTTT. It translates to CAWSQGYQPQHF.

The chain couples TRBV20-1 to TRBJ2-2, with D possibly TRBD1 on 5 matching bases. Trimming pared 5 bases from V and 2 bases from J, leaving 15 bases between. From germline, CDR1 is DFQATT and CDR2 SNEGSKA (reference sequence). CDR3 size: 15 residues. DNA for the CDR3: TGCAGTGCTCAGGGTCCCGTAGGAAACACCGGGGAGCTGTTTTTT. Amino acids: CSAQGPVGNTGELFF.

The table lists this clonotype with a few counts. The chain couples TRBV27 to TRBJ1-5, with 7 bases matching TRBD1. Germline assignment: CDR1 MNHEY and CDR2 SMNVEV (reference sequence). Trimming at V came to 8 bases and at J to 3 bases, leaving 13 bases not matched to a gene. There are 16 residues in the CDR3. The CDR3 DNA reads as TGTGCCAGCCGCCAAGTGACAGGGATCACCAATCAGCCCCAGCATTTT. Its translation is CASRQVTGITNQPQHF.